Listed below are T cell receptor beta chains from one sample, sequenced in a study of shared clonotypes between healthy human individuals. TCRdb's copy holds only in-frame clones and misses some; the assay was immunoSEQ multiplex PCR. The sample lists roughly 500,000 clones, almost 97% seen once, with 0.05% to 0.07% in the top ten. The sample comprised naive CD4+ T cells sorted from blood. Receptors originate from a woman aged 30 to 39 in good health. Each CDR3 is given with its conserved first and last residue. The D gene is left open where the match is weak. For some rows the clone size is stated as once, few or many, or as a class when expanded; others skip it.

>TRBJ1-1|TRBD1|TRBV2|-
TGTGCCAGCAACGTTAATCCGGGGACAGGGGGCTCTGGTGAAGCTTTCTTT
CASNVNPGTGGSGEAFF
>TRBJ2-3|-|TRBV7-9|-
TGTGCCAGCAGCTTTACCGGGAGTACGCAGTATTTT
CASSFTGSTQYF
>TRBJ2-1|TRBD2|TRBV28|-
TGTGCCAGCAGTTCTAGGACGGGAGGGACCTACAATGAGCAGTTCTTC
CASSSRTGGTYNEQFF
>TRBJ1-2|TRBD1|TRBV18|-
TGTGCCAGCTCACCACTGGGACAGGGGGCTAGGGGCTACACCTTC
CASSPLGQGARGYTF
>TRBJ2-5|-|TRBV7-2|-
TGTGCCAGCAGCTTAGATCTTACGGATTGGGAGACCCAGTACTTC
CASSLDLTDWETQYF
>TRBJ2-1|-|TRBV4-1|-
TGCGCCAGCAGCCAAGGGGCTGGGGAGCAGTTCTTC
CASSQGAGEQFF
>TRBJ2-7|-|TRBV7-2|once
TGTGCCAGCAGCTTTAGGACGAGGAGGGGGGAGCAGTACTTC
CASSFRTRRGEQYF
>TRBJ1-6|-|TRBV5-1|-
TGCGCCAGCAGCACGACAGTGAATTCACCCCTCCACTTT
CASSTTVNSPLHF
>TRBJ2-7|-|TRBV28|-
TGTGCCACGTCAGCAGCCTACGAGCAGTACTTC
CATSAAYEQYF
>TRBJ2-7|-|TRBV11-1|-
TGTGCCAGCAGCTTTAGCTCGTTCTTCTACGAGCAGTACTTC
CASSFSSFFYEQYF
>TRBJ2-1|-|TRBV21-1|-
TGTGCCACAACGGTGGGGGCGCCGCTATGGGAGCAGTTCTTC
CATTVGAPLWEQFF
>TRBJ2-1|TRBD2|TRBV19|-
TGTGCCAGTAGTATAGCGCCTAGCGGGAGGGAGCAGTTCTTC
CASSIAPSGREQFF
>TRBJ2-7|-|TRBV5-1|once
TGCGCCAGCAGAGGAAGCGTTACGGGCTCCTACGAGCAGTACTTC
CASRGSVTGSYEQYF
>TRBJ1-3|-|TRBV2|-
TGTGCCAGCAGTGAAAGGCAGAGCTCTGGAAACACCATATATTTT
CASSERQSSGNTIYF
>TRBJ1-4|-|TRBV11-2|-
TGTGCCAGCAGCTTAAGAGGGGGAGGATTCGGAAAGGAAAAACTGTTTTTT
CASSLRGGGFGKEKLFF
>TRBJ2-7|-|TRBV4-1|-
TGCGCCAGCAGCCAAGAAAGGGGCTCTTTGTACGAGCAGTACTTC
CASSQERGSLYEQYF
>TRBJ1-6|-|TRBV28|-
TGTGCCAGCAGTGCCGTCCCAGGAACTAATTCACCCCTCCACTTT
CASSAVPGTNSPLHF
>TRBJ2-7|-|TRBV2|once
TGTGCCAGCAGTGAGGCCAGGGCCGACGAGCAGTACTTC
CASSEARADEQYF
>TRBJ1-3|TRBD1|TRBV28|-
TGTGCCAGCAGTCAGGGGGGAGGGTCTGGAAACACCATATATTTT
CASSQGGGSGNTIYF
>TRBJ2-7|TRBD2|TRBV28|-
TGTGCCAGCCCCGCGGGGGACGAGCAGTACTTC
CASPAGDEQYF
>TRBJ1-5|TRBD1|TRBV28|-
TGTGCCAGCAGGGAGGGACAGGATAGCAATCAGCCCCAGCATTTT
CASREGQDSNQPQHF
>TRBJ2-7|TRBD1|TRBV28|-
TGTGCCAGCAGATGGACAGGGTCGTACGAGCAGTACTTC
CASRWTGSYEQYF